This record looks at one TCR beta chain sequence and its context. Its antigen remains unknown. These data originate in a study of shared clonotypes between healthy human individuals. Overall study context: Three CD4 naive, three CD4 memory, two CD8 naive and one CD8 memory plate were used per donor.

V dropped 3 bases and J dropped 2; count of bases not matched to a gene: 8. The CDR3 has 15 amino acids. Germline lookup yields CDR1 SGHRS and CDR2 YFSETQ. Method: immunoSEQ multiplex PCR; TCRdb's copy keeps in-frame clones and lacks some. The sample consists of over a million clones, about four fifths of them appearing once. CD4+ cells underwent separation, giving CD45RA+ naive and CD45RA-negative memory subsets. Study observations and caveats: Naive subsets generally had larger estimated richness than memory subsets. Naive CD4 clonotypes overlapped across a few donors at approximately 5.5%.

This clonotype was obtained from a man aged 18 to 30 in good health. Some clones in this sample may be carry-over from other donors' samples. The chain combines TRBV5-1 with TRBJ2-7, with 7 bases that match TRBD1. The specimen sequenced was memory CD4+ T cells from PBMCs. Subset indicated: CD45RA-negative fraction. The CDR3 bases are TGCGCCAGCAGCTCGGACCCTGGGACAGCCTACGAGCAGTACTTC. Its translation is CASSSDPGTAYEQYF.